The rows below give T cell receptor beta chains drawn from one sample of a study of T cell responses to AZD1222 COVID-19 vaccine. The table came from immunoSEQ multiplex PCR; TCRdb's copy has only in-frame clones and leaves some out. The sample carries about 120,000 clones, 75% to 90% recorded once. Sequences were derived from peripheral blood, sampled 28 days after the second AZD1222 dose. All receptors come from an adult who received the AZD1222 COVID-19 vaccine. Both conserved end residues are part of each CDR3. The order of the fields is V gene, D gene, J gene, clone size, CDR3 DNA, CDR3 protein. A D gene is named only where the DNA matches it firmly. Only some rows state a clone size, as once, few, many or a class for expanded clones.

V gene: TRBV6-2/TRBV6-3
D gene: -
J gene: TRBJ1-5
clone size: -
CDR3 DNA: TGTGCCAGCAGTTACTCGCGGGGACCGCCCCAGCATTTT
CDR3 protein: CASSYSRGPPQHF

V gene: TRBV29-1
D gene: -
J gene: TRBJ2-5
clone size: -
CDR3 DNA: TGCAGCGTTGTTGGCGGGCTTGTGGGGGAGACCCAGTACTTC
CDR3 protein: CSVVGGLVGETQYF

V gene: TRBV5-4
D gene: -
J gene: TRBJ2-7
clone size: -
CDR3 DNA: TGTGCCAGCAGCTTGGGTACCAGGACTACCTACGAGCAGTACTTC
CDR3 protein: CASSLGTRTTYEQYF

V gene: TRBV12-5
D gene: TRBD2
J gene: TRBJ2-3
clone size: few
CDR3 DNA: TGTGCTAGTGGTGATCGGGGGGGGCTAGGCACAGATACGCAGTATTTT
CDR3 protein: CASGDRGGLGTDTQYF

V gene: TRBV6-2/TRBV6-3
D gene: -
J gene: TRBJ2-7
clone size: -
CDR3 DNA: TGTGCCAGCAGTTACTTACAGGCCTACGAGCAGTACTTC
CDR3 protein: CASSYLQAYEQYF

V gene: TRBV7-2
D gene: TRBD1
J gene: TRBJ2-7
clone size: few
CDR3 DNA: TGTGCCAGCAGCTTAGCGCCGGGACAGGGCACCTACGAGCAGTACTTC
CDR3 protein: CASSLAPGQGTYEQYF

V gene: TRBV28
D gene: -
J gene: TRBJ1-1
clone size: -
CDR3 DNA: TGTGCCAGCAGTTTATCGAACACTGAAGCTTTCTTT
CDR3 protein: CASSLSNTEAFF

V gene: TRBV7-3
D gene: TRBD2
J gene: TRBJ2-1
clone size: -
CDR3 DNA: TGTGCCAGCAGCCAAACTAGCGGGGGGTACAATGAGCAGTTCTTC
CDR3 protein: CASSQTSGGYNEQFF

V gene: TRBV4-2
D gene: -
J gene: TRBJ1-5
clone size: -
CDR3 DNA: TGTGCCAGCAGCCAAGTCCCAGGGTTGGGCAATCAGCCCCAGCATTTT
CDR3 protein: CASSQVPGLGNQPQHF

V gene: TRBV2
D gene: -
J gene: TRBJ1-5
clone size: -
CDR3 DNA: TGTGCCAGCAGGGGAAACAGGGAGGGTCAGCCCCAGCATTTT
CDR3 protein: CASRGNREGQPQHF

V gene: TRBV9
D gene: TRBD1
J gene: TRBJ1-4
clone size: -
CDR3 DNA: TGTGCCAGCAGCCACCGGGACAGGGGTGATAATGAAAAACTGTTTTTT
CDR3 protein: CASSHRDRGDNEKLFF

V gene: TRBV4-2
D gene: -
J gene: TRBJ1-1
clone size: -
CDR3 DNA: TGTGCCAGCAGCCAAGGGAAGGGGATGAACACTGAAGCTTTCTTT
CDR3 protein: CASSQGKGMNTEAFF

V gene: TRBV11-3
D gene: -
J gene: TRBJ1-1
clone size: -
CDR3 DNA: TGTGCCAGCAGCTCCCCTCTTGGGGCGACTGAAGCTTTCTTT
CDR3 protein: CASSSPLGATEAFF

V gene: TRBV6-5
D gene: TRBD1
J gene: TRBJ1-1
clone size: -
CDR3 DNA: TGTGCCAGCAGTTTGACAGGGTTTAACACTGAAGCTTTCTTT
CDR3 protein: CASSLTGFNTEAFF

V gene: TRBV28
D gene: -
J gene: TRBJ2-2
clone size: -
CDR3 DNA: TGTGCCAGCAGTTTGTTAAGGCGGTGGAACACCGGGGAGCTGTTTTTT
CDR3 protein: CASSLLRRWNTGELFF

V gene: TRBV29-1
D gene: -
J gene: TRBJ2-5
clone size: -
CDR3 DNA: TGCAGCGTTGGGTGGGGGCAGGAGACCCAGTACTTC
CDR3 protein: CSVGWGQETQYF